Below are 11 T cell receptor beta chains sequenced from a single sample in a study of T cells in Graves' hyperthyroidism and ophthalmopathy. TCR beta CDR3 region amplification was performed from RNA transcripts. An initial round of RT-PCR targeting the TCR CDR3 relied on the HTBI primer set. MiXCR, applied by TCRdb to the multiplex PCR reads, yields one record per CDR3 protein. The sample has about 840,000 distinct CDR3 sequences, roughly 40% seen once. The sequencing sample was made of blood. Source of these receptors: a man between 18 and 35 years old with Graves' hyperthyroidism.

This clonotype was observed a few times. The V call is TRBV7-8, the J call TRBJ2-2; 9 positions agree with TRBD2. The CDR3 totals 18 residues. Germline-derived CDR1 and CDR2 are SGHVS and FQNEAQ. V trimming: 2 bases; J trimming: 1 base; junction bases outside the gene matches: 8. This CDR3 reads CASSLLTGGRGNTGELFF. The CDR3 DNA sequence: TGTGCCAGCAGCTTATTGACAGGCGGGAGGGGGAACACCGGGGAGCTGTTTTTT.

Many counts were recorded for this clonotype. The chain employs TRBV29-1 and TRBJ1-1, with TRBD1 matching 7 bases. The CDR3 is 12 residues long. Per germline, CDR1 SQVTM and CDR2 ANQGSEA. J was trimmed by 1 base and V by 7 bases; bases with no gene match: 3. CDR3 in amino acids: CSGRQGNTEAFF. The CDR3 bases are TGCAGCGGGCGACAGGGGAACACTGAAGCTTTCTTT.

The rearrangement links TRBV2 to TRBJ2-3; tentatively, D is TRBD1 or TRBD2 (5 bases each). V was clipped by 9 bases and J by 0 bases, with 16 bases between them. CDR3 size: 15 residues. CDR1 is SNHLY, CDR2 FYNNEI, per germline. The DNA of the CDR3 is TGTGCCAGTTTCGCCCCCGGGACGAGCACAGATACGCAGTATTTT. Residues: CASFAPGTSTDTQYF.

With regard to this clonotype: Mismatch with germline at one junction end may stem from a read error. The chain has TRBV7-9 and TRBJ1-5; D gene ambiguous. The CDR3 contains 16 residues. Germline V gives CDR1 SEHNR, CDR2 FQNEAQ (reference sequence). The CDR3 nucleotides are TGCGCCAGCAGCCAAGAGTTGGCGGCTCTCAATCAGCCCCAGCATTTT. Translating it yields CASSQELAALNQPQHF.

CDR3 nucleotide sequence: TGTGCCACCAGTGACGGGGACTTTCAAGAGACCCAGTACTTC. Its protein is CATSDGDFQETQYF. V usage is TRBV24-1 and J usage is TRBJ2-5; D may be TRBD2 (6 bases). V was pared by 4 bases and J by 2 bases, with 10 bases between. CDR3 length: 14 residues. Germline CDR1 is KGHDR and CDR2 is SFDVKD.

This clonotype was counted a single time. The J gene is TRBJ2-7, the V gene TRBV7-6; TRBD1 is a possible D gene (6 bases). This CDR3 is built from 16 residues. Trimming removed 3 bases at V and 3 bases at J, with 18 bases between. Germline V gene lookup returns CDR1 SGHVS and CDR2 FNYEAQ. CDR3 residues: CASSFPPEQGDYEQYF. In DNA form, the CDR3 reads TGTGCCAGCAGCTTTCCTCCGGAACAGGGTGACTACGAGCAGTACTTC.

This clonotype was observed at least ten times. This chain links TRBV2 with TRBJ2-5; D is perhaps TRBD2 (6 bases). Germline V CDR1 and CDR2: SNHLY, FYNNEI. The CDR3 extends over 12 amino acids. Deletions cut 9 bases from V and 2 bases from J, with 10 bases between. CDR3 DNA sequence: TGTGCCAGACCGGGACTTCAAGAGACCCAGTACTTC. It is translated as CARPGLQETQYF.

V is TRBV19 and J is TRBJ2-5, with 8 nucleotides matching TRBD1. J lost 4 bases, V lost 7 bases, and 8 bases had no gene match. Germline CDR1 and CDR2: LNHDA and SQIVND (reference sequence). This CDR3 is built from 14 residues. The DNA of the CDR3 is TGTGCCAGTACCCCCCAGGGGGCCGGAGAGACCCAGTACTTC. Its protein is CASTPQGAGETQYF.

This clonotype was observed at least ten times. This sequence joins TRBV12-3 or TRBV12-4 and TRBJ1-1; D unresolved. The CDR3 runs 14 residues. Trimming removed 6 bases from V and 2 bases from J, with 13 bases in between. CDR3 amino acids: CASSPRSGNTEAFF. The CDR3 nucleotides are TGTGCCAGCAGCCCACGGTCCGGTAACACTGAAGCTTTCTTT.

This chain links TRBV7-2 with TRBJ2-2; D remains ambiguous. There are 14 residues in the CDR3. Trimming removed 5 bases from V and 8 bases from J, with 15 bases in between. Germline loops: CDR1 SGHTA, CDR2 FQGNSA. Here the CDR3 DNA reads TGTGCCAGCAGCACCCCCGGGTCTGGGGGGGAGCTGTTTTTT. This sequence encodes CASSTPGSGGELFF.

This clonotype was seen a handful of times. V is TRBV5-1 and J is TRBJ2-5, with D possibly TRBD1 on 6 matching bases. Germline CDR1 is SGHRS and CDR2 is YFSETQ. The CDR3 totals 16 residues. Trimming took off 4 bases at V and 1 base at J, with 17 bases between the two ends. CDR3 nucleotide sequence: TGCGCCAGCAGCCCTGGGACACTCCCAACCCAAGAGACCCAGTACTTC. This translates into CASSPGTLPTQETQYF.